This TCR beta chain was profiled in a study of blood T cells in healthy people across ages (dated by TCRdb to between 2014 and 2017). With respect to the entire study: In model experiments, template switching captured roughly one uniquely barcoded TCR beta cDNA molecule for every two T cells. Donors of different ages were randomly distributed across sequencing lanes to avoid experimental bias. Four age groups were formed from the donors: young (average 16 years), middle-aged (approximately 39), aged (approximately 60) and long-lived (approximately 80). The study analyzed two additional independent replicas of 1 million unique cDNA reads from the same blood draw for two donors, one aged 18 to 29 and one aged 80 or older. Using deep sequencing normalized with unique cDNA molecular identifiers, the study measured how TCR beta repertoire diversity changes with age. On the study overall, not on this receptor specifically: Observed TCR beta diversity per million T cells fell roughly linearly with age, and a significant reduction was already apparent by age around 40. Compared with the aged group, more naive CD4+ T cells, fewer expanded clones and increased TCR diversity were shown by the long-lived group, suggesting age selection. Estimates of total diversity from one million sequenced T cells were regarded as lower bounds and underestimates. Donor CMV infection status was unknown, potentially confounding age-related changes in expanded clonotypes. There was a strong correlation between observed TCR beta diversity and the percentage of naive T cells measured by flow cytometry. Conclusive comparison of naive and antigen-experienced compartments was prevented by the profiling of bulk unsorted PBMCs.

The germline V gene (reference sequence) specifies DFQATT as CDR1 and SNEGSKA as CDR2. Counted from cysteine to phenylalanine, this CDR3 has 12 amino acids. Kept here is only the CDR3 DNA, which spans 36 bases and is read in frame from base 1. The V end loses 4 bases and the J end loses 8 bases, and a stretch of 12 bases separates them. This clonotype was recorded once. The target of this receptor is not known. No base qualities exist here, and no much larger clone lies one base off it. The donors were roughly 38 Caucasian individuals from Russia, aged roughly 6 to 100 years, who were systemically healthy. Each donor gave 8 to 10 milliliters of peripheral blood, drawn into EDTA-treated Vacutainer tubes. Ficoll-Paque density-gradient centrifugation was used to isolate PBMCs, with at least 6.5 million per sample. Trizol reagent was used to extract total RNA from PBMCs, with at least 5 micrograms per sample. For every donor, flow cytometry on a PBMC aliquot measured the percentage of naive CD45RAhigh/CD27high T cells.

Library creation used 5' RACE. The instrument was an Illumina HiSeq 2500. A second PCR of about 6 to 12 cycles was performed with a sample-barcoded 5' primer and a J-beta primer mix. A unique molecular identifier was introduced onto each TCR beta cDNA molecule by a template-switch 5' adaptor carrying 12 random nucleotides. Each sample yielded at least 2.5 million CDR3-containing paired-end reads. First-strand cDNA was synthesized from all RNA with the Mint cDNA synthesis kit, primed by a TRBC-specific oligonucleotide. Following uracil-DNA glycosylase treatment, all cDNA underwent a first 18-cycle PCR with the universal primers M1SS and BC2_uni_R. The study's own analysis went as follows. For normalization, 1 million high-quality reads, each with a distinct molecular identifier, were randomly selected from each sample. Instead of being binned into consensus sequences, reads that shared molecular identifiers were thrown out. MiTCR, run with a Q25 quality threshold and the strictest error-elimination algorithm, handled CDR3 identification, clonotype clustering and error correction. Lower-bound total TCR beta diversity was estimated with a nonparametric unseen species model using Euler transformation. The public reads were quality trimmed at Q25 with fastp and then assembled into clones with MiXCR by TCRdb, keeping productive beta chains. All rows with the same CDR3 protein become a single entry with the most common DNA and genes. The V and J calls were not made by the authors but by TCRdb's processing. The table for this sample lists about 2 million distinct CDR3 sequences; about 50% of them were counted only once. The top ten hold approximately 2.1% of the sample.

Here the chain combines TRBV20-1 and TRBJ2-1; confidence is insufficient to name the D gene. Sequencing was carried out using blood. The sequence derives from a woman in her forties in good health. The CDR3 region reads CSATGRVDEQFF. The sequenced DNA is TGCAGTGCTACCGGTCGGGTGGATGAGCAGTTCTTC.